The sequence of this T cell receptor beta chain was determined in a study of cytomegalovirus exposure and HLA in healthy donors (dated by TCRdb to about 2017). General notes on the study: In an earlier analysis of 550 to 750 of the donors, 250 to 350 Gb of sequence data and just under 120 million unique TCR beta sequences from about 190 million T cells were reported. An early release that covered about 600 HLA-typed donors contained 300 to 350 gigabases of sequencing data and tens of millions of unique TCR sequences. The genetic ancestry cluster associated with self-reported Caucasian donors included about four fifths of the 350 to 500 genotyped donors. The study aimed to test whether signatures of past pathogen exposure could be identified by cataloging public T cell receptors. The study profiled the T cell repertoires of 500 to 800 subjects by immunosequencing and related them to cytomegalovirus serostatus. Besides the first cohort of roughly 660 subjects, a separate validation cohort made up of some 110 different subjects was used. To predict cytomegalovirus infection status, the study combined high-throughput TCR immunosequencing, statistical association of individual TCRs with disease status, and machine learning. In a later analysis, previously published TCR beta repertoires from 666 donors were re-analyzed and high-resolution HLA genotyping was added so that TCR occurrence patterns could be studied. Rather than drawing on any new phenotypic data, the later analysis identified candidate immune exposures from TCR beta sequences and the way those sequences occurred across donors. In an earlier analysis of 587 of the donors, high-throughput TCR beta sequencing was used to judge whether each TCR beta V gene segment behaved as functional or pseudogenic. Alongside the repertoire data, information on donor age, sex, ethnicity and CMV serostatus was compiled. A later genetic analysis took genome-wide SNP genotypes for about three fifths of the roughly 670 donors and used that subset as a discovery cohort. Every discovery cohort repertoire had been produced on one sequencing platform. HLA typing included class I and class II loci at four-digit resolution. The number of donors typed differed by locus, with about 629-630 for A, B, C, DRB1 and DQB1, over 500 for DQA1, 600 to 610 for DPA1, and around 460 for DPB1. Several DR-DQ haplotypes were treated as single units for association and clustering because of strong linkage in the cohort. Among 398 genotyped donors of the cohort, an average of roughly 230,000 unique TCR beta nucleotide sequences was sequenced per donor, of which about 18% were non-productive.

For this chain, trimming is 0 bases at the V end and 5 bases at the J end, and the number of junction bases without a gene match is 8. Measured from the cysteine to the phenylalanine, the CDR3 is 17 residues long. Just the 51-base CDR3 DNA is kept, in frame starting at base 1. The CDR1 and CDR2 encoded by the germline V gene are SGHDT and YYEEEE. As to this clone: The antigen this receptor binds is unknown. Per-base qualities were not stored, and no clone one base away is much larger.

The receptor library was made with the immunoSEQ multiplex PCR assay. The multiplex PCR relied on a mix of 60 forward primers for TCR Vbeta segments and 13 reverse primers for TCR Jbeta segments. Amplification of the CDR3 region of rearranged TCR beta genes was performed with a multiplex PCR assay on genomic DNA. The amplified TCR beta libraries were sequenced on the Illumina HiSeq System as 87-base-pair reads. The published analysis was carried out like this. Across the 500 to 750 repertoires, a later analysis counted 80 million or so unique TCR beta chains, 9 million to 14 million of which were shared by at least two donors. To remove PCR and sequencing errors, raw reads were error-corrected and collapsed into unique sequences using a nearest-neighbor algorithm that merged closely related sequences. CDR3 sequences were aligned to IMGT reference sequences to assign V, D and J gene segments. For a sequence to be retained, a match of at least six nucleotides to both a V gene segment and a J gene segment was required. A rearrangement was called productive if the CDR3 had no stop codons and remained in frame with V and J, and every other rearrangement was called non-productive. CDR3 was defined by IMGT convention, running from the second conserved V-encoded cysteine to the conserved J-encoded phenylalanine. The earlier analysis of about 640 of the donors excluded any sequence lacking an unambiguous match to a single V gene segment. In an earlier analysis of roughly 500 of the donors, V segments were called functional above 56.7% productive rearrangements and were called segregating when the between-donor standard deviation exceeded 5%. A statistical classification framework was developed to diagnose cytomegalovirus status using the catalog of TCR beta chain sequences. A later analysis assigned V and J genes by comparing TCR nucleotide sequences with IMGT/GENE-DB human TR gene sequences. The TCRdist pipeline was used in a later analysis to assign CDR3 sequences and most-parsimonious VDJ recombination scenarios. In a later analysis, each TCR beta chain was defined by its CDR3 amino acid sequence together with its V-gene family, and reads lacking a unique V-gene family were excluded. In a later analysis, 450 to 600 highly shared, low-generation-probability nucleotide sequences were removed to address suspected cross-contamination and a sequencing artifact. In a later analysis, a clonal expansion index for each public chain was calculated from normalized within-repertoire ranks of inferred template counts. In a later analysis, generation probabilities were computed using a VDJ recombination model fitted to out-of-frame rearrangements, and the results were checked against IGoR. A later analysis scored TCR-TCR, TCR-HLA and TCR-CMV co-occurrence with hypergeometric tests, applying a repertoire-size bias correction to TCR pairs. In a later analysis, false discovery rates were estimated by permuting HLA or CMV assignments 20 times. A later analysis grouped co-occurring TCRs with DBSCAN, adding TCRdist sequence similarity when clustering within HLA-allele-positive subsets. Co-occurrence clustering excluded repertoires with fewer than 30,000 or more than 120,000 public chains, plus five with anomalous nucleotide sharing. Here the immuneACCESS table is served through TCRdb, limited to in-frame sequences with V and J called. Missing clones are a known gap in these copies; in checked studies unresolved V genes cover under half, and the rest lacks a known reason. V, J and clone size were drawn from that table, and D and trimming were deduced from the DNA. This sample lists about 130,000 clones; more than 80% were detected once. The ten largest make up 1% of the sample.

In total, about 650 healthy bone marrow donors made up the cohort. At the time of sampling, every cohort member was nominally healthy, though immune exposures that went unrecorded were likely present. The donor tested CMV seronegative and was one of the 352 seronegative cohort members. Each donor provided a peripheral blood sample, and peripheral blood mononuclear cells were used for TCR beta sequencing. The Qiagen DNeasy Blood Extraction Kit was used to extract genomic DNA from the blood cell samples. Overall results and qualifications from the work: A cluster of highly shared sequence variants was judged likely to represent a technical artifact of the sequencing pipeline. In a later analysis, the rate of TCR association differed among HLA loci, with DRB1 alleles having the most associated TCRs and HLA-C alleles having the fewest. A further reported finding was that TCR beta sequences accurately predicted the HLA-A and HLA-B alleles for most subjects in the first cohort. In vitro tests confirmed that a few of the cytomegalovirus-associated TCR beta chains recognize cytomegalovirus antigens. The earlier analysis of a few hundred of the donors excluded some 15 rarely observed V segments, including chromosome 9 orphons, because counts were too low. The authors suggested that the approach could potentially be generalized to other disease states and immunological phenotypes. Because HLA typing was missing for some donors at each locus, association tests included only the typed subset. Presence/absence analyses assumed roughly uniform sequencing depth across donors, an assumption that may not hold. A later analysis found that most CMV-associated TCR beta chains appeared HLA-restricted, with HLA associations seemingly driven largely by CMV exposure. Only TCR beta chains were sequenced in this cohort, and the absence of alpha or paired-chain data limited detectable features. A total of 150 to 200 TCR beta chains were listed by the study as associated with cytomegalovirus. For the cohort, immune exposure information was limited to CMV serostatus. Compared with equally common non-associated chains, HLA-associated TCR beta chains in a later analysis were more clonally expanded and had lower generation probabilities. Linkage disequilibrium might explain the correlated functional status among segregating V segments, but an unknown experimental factor could not be ruled out. While some public TCRs were present in many individuals, most TCR sequences turned up only very rarely across donors. In a later genetic analysis, fewer N-insertions in productive TCRs were reported among donors in an Asian-associated ancestry cluster than the roughly 700-donor mean. Cytomegalovirus status was reported to be diagnosed by the classifier with high specificity and sensitivity in both the original and validation cohorts. Some IMGT-functional V segments, including TRBV6-2 and TRBV6-3, could not be distinguished by the 87-base-pair reads and were therefore excluded. Specific HLA alleles were associated with 16,951 TCR beta sequences at a false discovery rate of 0.05 in a later analysis. In an earlier analysis of about 600 of the donors, most TCR beta V segments appeared in productive rearrangements about 87% or about 30% of the time, broadly matching IMGT annotations. A later analysis reported that several top co-occurrence clusters appeared linked to parvovirus B19, influenza, CMV and Epstein-Barr virus. A later genetic analysis associated a missense DCLRE1C variant with V-gene and J-gene trimming of TCR beta chains, and an independent cohort replicated the association. Assigning TCR associations to individual alleles was difficult when HLA alleles, especially DR and DQ, strongly co-occurred.

Sequencing was performed on PBMCs. The receptor chain draws on TRBV5-6 and TRBJ2-3, with 11 central nucleotides matching TRBD2. This receptor was identified in a man between 40 and 49 years old in good health and CMV-seronegative. The base sequence is TGTGCCAGCAGCTTGGACCTAGCGGGAGGCGTAGGAGATACGCAGTATTTT. It translates to CASSLDLAGGVGDTQYF.